Shown below are 7 T cell receptor beta chains from a single sample sequenced in a study of OX40 agonist ivuxolimab in advanced cancers. Clones were sequenced by immunoSEQ multiplex PCR, and TCRdb holds only the in-frame ones, with some missing. The sample carries 72,000 or so clones, around 90% recorded once. The material was CD4+ or CD8+ T cells sorted from blood, obtained in a trial of the OX40 agonist ivuxolimab. The origin of the receptors is an adult with an advanced solid tumor such as melanoma, head and neck, liver or kidney cancer.

This clone has just a few counts. The rearrangement joins TRBV4-1 to TRBJ1-2; D remains unclear. The CDR3 is 12 residues long. Deletions cut 0 bases from V and 8 bases from J, with 7 bases between. CDR1 and CDR2 from the germline V gene are MGHRA and YSYEKL. The CDR3 coding sequence is TGCGCCAGCAGCCAAGATTCGGCGGGCTACACCTTC. Its translation: CASSQDSAGYTF.

The chain combines TRBV7-6 with TRBJ1-4, with 8 bases identical to TRBD1. CDR1 SGHVS and CDR2 FNYEAQ come from the germline V gene. V dropped 1 base and J dropped 7; count of bases not matched to a gene: 8. This CDR3 is built from 16 residues. CDR3 sequence reads: CASSLGPQGASEKLFF. The CDR3 bases are TGTGCCAGCAGCTTAGGCCCCCAGGGGGCTAGTGAAAAACTGTTTTTT.

This chain connects TRBV6-1 to TRBJ1-4; D is unresolved. Germline-derived CDR1 and CDR2 are MNHNS and SASEGT. V was clipped by 8 bases and J by 3 bases, with 7 bases between them. This CDR3 contains 12 residues. CDR3 region: CASGEPNEKLFF. The CDR3 nucleotides are TGTGCCAGCGGGGAACCTAATGAAAAACTGTTTTTT.

This chain joins TRBV28 and TRBJ1-1, with D unresolved. The CDR3 sequence is 13 residues long. Germline V CDR1 and CDR2: MDHEN, SYDVKM. The V end was cut by 6 bases, the J end by 1 base, with 9 bases between. The CDR3 DNA reads TGTGCCAGCAGCGGTTGGAAGAACACTGAAGCTTTCTTT. Its protein product is CASSGWKNTEAFF. The complete variable domain, with remaining parts taken from reference TRBV28 and TRBJ1-1, reads DVKVTQSSRYLVKRTGEKVFLECVQDMDHENMFWYRQDPGLGLRLIYFSYDVKMKEKGDIPEGYSVSREKKERFSLILESASTNQTSMYLCASSGWKNTEAFFGQGTRLTVV.

The chain uses TRBV30 and TRBJ2-5; unclear D gene. The V gene lost 0 bases and the J gene lost 5 bases, with 7 bases spanning the gap. The CDR3 is 12 residues long. Germline V gene data show CDR1 as GTSNPN and CDR2 as SVGIG (reference sequence). The CDR3 DNA reads as TGTGCCTGGAGTGTGGGTGGCGAGACCCAGTACTTC. Its protein is CAWSVGGETQYF.

V usage is TRBV19 and J usage is TRBJ2-1; D possibly matches TRBD1 or TRBD2 (5 bases each). Looked up from germline, CDR1 is LNHDA and CDR2 is SQIVND (reference sequence). The CDR3 extends over 13 amino acids. Between the trimmed V and J ends, which lost 5 bases and 9 bases, there was a span of 14 bases. The CDR3 spells CASSLVVRGEQFF. DNA of the CDR3: TGTGCCAGTAGTCTCGTAGTGAGGGGTGAGCAGTTCTTC.

This chain connects TRBV28 to TRBJ1-5, with D perhaps matching TRBD1 (6 bases). Trimming removed 5 bases at V and 0 bases at J, with 17 bases between. Per the germline V gene, CDR1 is MDHEN and CDR2 is SYDVKM. The CDR3 has 17 amino acids. The CDR3, as DNA: TGTGCCAGCAGTCTAGCCCCCGACAGGAATAGCAATCAGCCCCAGCATTTT. This codes for CASSLAPDRNSNQPQHF.